This T cell receptor beta chain derives from a study of blood T cell repertoires in COVID-19 (dated by TCRdb to the early 2020s). With respect to the entire study: Samples from collaborators originated in the United States, Italy and Spain and spanned both the acute and convalescent phases of COVID-19. The material from the prospective study consisted of cDNA or gDNA derived from T cells, B-cell-depleted T cells, or PBMCs. The dataset comprised deeply sampled blood TCRbeta repertoires from subjects exposed to, actively infected with, or recovered from COVID-19. A freely available public database, intended as a resource for researchers studying the immune response to SARS-CoV-2, is where the repertoires were released. Samples came from the ongoing ImmuneRACE study (first 160 participants) plus 1,254 subjects from 6 global collaborators. The sample metadata nearly always contained a de-identified subject ID, COVID-19 status, age in years and sex. HLA class I and class II types, where available, came from metadata supplied by the sample provider rather than from assay-based typing. What the research found in general, with its limitations: The quantity of clinical and demographic metadata differed by source and by participant and was supplied without curation.

TCRbeta CDR3 regions were amplified from genomic DNA using the immunoSEQ Assay, a bias-controlled multiplex PCR. The study's processing was this. Within the assay, amplification of reference gene primers was used to estimate how many nucleated cells each sample contained. Sequence reads were collapsed and filtered to measure the absolute abundance of every unique TCRbeta CDR3 rearrangement. For each sample, productive Simpson clonality was calculated as the square root of Simpson's diversity index over productive rearrangements. The immuneACCESS repertoire file appears here via TCRdb, limited to in-frame rearrangements. These files lack a portion of the clones; in checked studies, under half of the deficit traces to unresolved V genes, and the cause of the others is not known. D and trimming come from the DNA, and the V and J calls and clone size come from that table. This sample gives tens of thousands of clones in total; 70% to 90% of them show up just once. The leading ten clones occupy about an eighth of the sample.

Points on this clone: It lacks a known antigen. No base-level quality is on record; no much larger clone is a single base apart.

Each collaborating institution followed its own protocols to collect whole blood in K2EDTA tubes. For TCRbeta analysis, collaborators shipped samples in one of three forms: frozen whole blood, isolated PBMCs, or DNA extracted from either of those sample types. The receptor comes from a woman aged 65 to 85 with active or convalescent COVID-19. Sequencing input: peripheral blood.

The nucleotide sequence reads as follows: TGTGCCAGCAGCCTTAGCGGGGGCCTAGAGACCCAGTACTTC. The resulting protein is CASSLSGGLETQYF. The V gene is TRBV9 and the J gene is TRBJ2-5; TRBD2 matches 9 bases in the middle. The CDR3 spans 14 residues, from the cysteine through the phenylalanine. The DNA shown is the 42-base CDR3, in frame from base 1. From V the trimming removes 4 bases and from J it removes 4 bases, while the gene matches leave 5 bases of the junction unaccounted for. The CDR1 and CDR2 encoded by the germline V gene are SGDLS and YYNGEE.